Below are 9 T cell receptor beta chains sequenced from a single sample in a study of cytomegalovirus exposure and HLA in healthy donors. The PCR was carried out with 60 Vbeta primers and 13 Jbeta primers. Libraries were prepared by immunoSEQ multiplex PCR; TCRdb keeps only in-frame clonotypes and omits some of them. The sample lists about 100,000 clones, around 73% occurring once. Sequenced: PBMCs. The receptors shown here come from a man in his thirties or forties in good health and CMV-seronegative.

With respect to this clone: An end of the junction does not agree with germline; a read error may underlie this. The chain employs TRBV7-9 and TRBJ2-7, with unresolved D. CDR1 is SEHNR, CDR2 FQNEAQ, per germline (reference sequence). The CDR3 is made up of 12 amino acids. The CDR3 reads CSSSPPSYEQYF. The CDR3 nucleotides read TGTTCCAGCAGCCCCCCTTCCTACGAGCAGTACTTC.

The chain carries TRBV5-1 and TRBJ2-1; TRBD2 aligns across 11 bases. Germline CDR1 reads SGHRS; CDR2 reads YFSETQ. This CDR3 region has 17 residues. Trimming took 4 bases from V and 4 from J; bases not matched to a gene: 10. The CDR3 is CASSETSGIGVYNEQFF. As DNA, the CDR3 is TGCGCCAGCAGCGAGACTAGCGGGATCGGGGTGTACAATGAGCAGTTCTTC.

The rearrangement links TRBV7-9 to TRBJ2-7, with 10 bases identical to TRBD1. J gave up 3 bases and V 4 bases, and 18 bases lay outside the gene matches. Germline-derived CDR1 and CDR2 are SEHNR and FQNEAQ (reference sequence). The CDR3 contains 19 residues. The CDR3 bases are TGTGCCAGCAGCTCCCAGGGGATTTCCGGGACAGGGGCATTCTACGAGCAGTACTTC. Its protein product is CASSSQGISGTGAFYEQYF.

The chain links TRBV28 to TRBJ2-7; 11 bases are shared with TRBD2. This CDR3 region has 15 residues. Germline values: CDR1 MDHEN, CDR2 SYDVKM. V shed 4 bases, J shed 4 bases, and the junction held 6 bases outside the gene matches. The CDR3 DNA reads as TGTGCCAGCAGTTCTATAGCGGGAGGGGTTTACGAGCAGTACTTC. It is translated as CASSSIAGGVYEQYF.

This chain joins TRBV6-6 and TRBJ1-1, with 8 bases aligning to TRBD1. Germline V gene lookup returns CDR1 MNHNY and CDR2 SVGAGI (reference sequence). The CDR3 sequence is 13 residues long. J lost 3 bases, V lost 7 bases, and 4 bases had no gene match. CDR3 amino acids: CASNRGADTEAFF. CDR3 nucleotides: TGTGCCAGCAACAGGGGGGCAGACACTGAAGCTTTCTTT.

The chain uses TRBV9 and TRBJ1-1, with 7 bases fitting TRBD1. Germline CDR1 SGDLS, CDR2 YYNGEE. Trimming took 0 bases from V and 1 from J; bases not matched to a gene: 6. This CDR3 comprises 16 residues. CDR3 sequence reads: CASSVGPTGRNTEAFF. The DNA for the CDR3 is TGTGCCAGCAGCGTAGGACCGACAGGGCGGAACACTGAAGCTTTCTTT. Filled out from reference TRBV9 and TRBJ1-1, the complete variable domain reads DSGVTQTPKHLITATGQRVTLRCSPRSGDLSVYWYQQSLDQGLQFLIQYYNGEERAKGNILERFSAQQFPDLHSELNLSSLELGDSALYFCASSVGPTGRNTEAFFGQGTRLTVV.

As for this clone: Germline and junction disagree at one end, which may indicate a read error. The chain employs TRBV10-2 and TRBJ2-1; 9 bases fit TRBD1. The germline V gene has CDR1 WSHSY and CDR2 SAAADI. This CDR3 region has 16 residues. The CDR3 nucleotides are TGCGTCAGCAGTGGCCCTACAGGGGGCGGCTACAATGAGCAGTTCTTC. It translates to CVSSGPTGGGYNEQFF.

The CDR3 protein is CASSVGVVWSNEQFF. For the CDR3, the DNA is TGTGCCAGCAGCGTAGGAGTAGTTTGGAGCAATGAGCAGTTCTTC. The genes are TRBV9 and TRBJ2-1; D is unclear. CDR3 length: 15 amino acids. Germline V CDR1 and CDR2: SGDLS, YYNGEE. With 0 bases removed from V and 6 bases from J, the gap between germline ends came to 13 bases.

The gene calls are TRBV7-9 and TRBJ1-2, with 9 bases lining up with TRBD1. CDR1 SEHNR and CDR2 FQNEAQ come from the germline V gene (reference sequence). The CDR3 totals 14 residues. V lost 9 bases, J lost 4 bases, and 9 bases stayed unmatched. CDR3 protein: CASTTGGSGYGYTF. CDR3 nucleotide sequence: TGTGCCAGTACCACAGGGGGCTCTGGCTATGGCTACACCTTC.